The clone carrying this TCR beta chain occurred many times. Its antigen remains unknown. V lost 0 bases, J lost 11 bases, and 19 bases lay in between. Germline V CDR1 and CDR2: LGHNA, YNFKEQ. The CDR3 is 15 amino acids. This entry is derived from a study of blood T cells in healthy people across ages. Notes on the study in general: Among T cells, TCR beta diversity per million cells dropped roughly linearly as age rose.

The use of a sample-barcoded 5' primer and a J-beta primer mix characterized a second PCR of 7 to 11 cycles. Every cDNA molecule bore a tag from a template-switch adaptor containing 12 random nucleotides. Researchers report that each sample yielded at least 3 million CDR3-containing paired-end reads. TCRdb used MiXCR to reprocess the 5' RACE reads, holding one entry per CDR3 protein. The sample has 650,000 to 1,000,000 distinct CDR3 sequences, around 34% seen once. The people who gave samples were healthy Caucasians from Russia, aged about 6 to 100. The chain carries TRBV4-2 and TRBJ2-5; D is possibly TRBD1 (6 bases). Sample: blood. This TCR was sampled from a man younger than 30 in good health. CDR3 amino acids: CASSQDWAGENEQYF. CDR3 sequence (DNA): TGTGCCAGCAGCCAAGATTGGGCAGGGGAGAATGAGCAGTACTTC.